A selection of T cell receptor beta chains follows, all from one sample in a study of technical replicates of blood from a handful of donors. Only in-frame clones appear in the TCRdb table, and some are missing; sequencing was by immunoSEQ multiplex PCR. This repertoire shows roughly 100,000 clones, under 96% found once; its top ten account for roughly 0.21%. The specimen was T cells isolated from PBMCs. All receptors come from a human donor in good health. The CDR3 runs from the conserved cysteine through the conserved F or W. The order of the fields is J gene, clone size, CDR3 length, D gene, V gene, CDR3 DNA, CDR3 protein. D genes are given only for firm matches. The listing skips clone size in some rows; elsewhere it reads once, few, many or a size class.

j_gene: TRBJ2-7; abundance: NA; len: 13; d_gene: NA; v_gene: TRBV25-1; CDR3nt: TGTGCCAGCAGTGAATCCTCCCTTTACGAGCAGTACTTC; CDR3aa: CASSESSLYEQYF
j_gene: TRBJ2-1; abundance: NA; len: 15; d_gene: TRBD2; v_gene: TRBV18; CDR3nt: TGTGCCAGCTCACCCCTAGCGGGAGGAAACAATGAGCAGTTCTTC; CDR3aa: CASSPLAGGNNEQFF
j_gene: TRBJ1-1; abundance: NA; len: 13; d_gene: NA; v_gene: TRBV7-3; CDR3nt: TGTGCCAGCAGCTTAACCTCGAGCACTGAAGCTTTCTTT; CDR3aa: CASSLTSSTEAFF
j_gene: TRBJ2-7; abundance: once; len: 14; d_gene: TRBD2; v_gene: TRBV18; CDR3nt: TGTGCCAGCTCACCCCTAGCGGGGGGCCACGAGCAGTACTTC; CDR3aa: CASSPLAGGHEQYF
j_gene: TRBJ1-1; abundance: NA; len: 16; d_gene: TRBD1; v_gene: TRBV6-4; CDR3nt: TGTGCCAGCAGTGACTCGCCCGGACAGGGTACCACTGAAGCTTTCTTT; CDR3aa: CASSDSPGQGTTEAFF
j_gene: TRBJ2-1; abundance: NA; len: 16; d_gene: NA; v_gene: TRBV6-4; CDR3nt: TGTGCCAGCAGTCCTTTAGCGGCTAGCTCCTACAATGAGCAGTTCTTC; CDR3aa: CASSPLAASSYNEQFF
j_gene: TRBJ2-7; abundance: NA; len: 16; d_gene: NA; v_gene: TRBV9; CDR3nt: TGTGCCAGCAGCGTAACCCCGACAGGTAGCTCCTACGAGCAGTACTTC; CDR3aa: CASSVTPTGSSYEQYF
j_gene: TRBJ2-7; abundance: NA; len: 19; d_gene: TRBD2; v_gene: TRBV4-2; CDR3nt: TGTGCCAGCAGCCAAGATAGGGGACTAGCGGGAAGGGGACAATACGAGCAGTACTTC; CDR3aa: CASSQDRGLAGRGQYEQYF
j_gene: TRBJ1-1; abundance: NA; len: 15; d_gene: NA; v_gene: TRBV5-4; CDR3nt: TGTGCCAGCAGCTTGTTGGGGGGGCCAAACACTGAAGCTTTCTTT; CDR3aa: CASSLLGGPNTEAFF
j_gene: TRBJ1-1; abundance: NA; len: 13; d_gene: NA; v_gene: TRBV6-1; CDR3nt: TGTGCCAGCAGTGAAAATGCGGTTGCTGAAGCTTTCTTT; CDR3aa: CASSENAVAEAFF
j_gene: TRBJ1-1; abundance: NA; len: 15; d_gene: TRBD1; v_gene: TRBV14; CDR3nt: TGTGCCAGCAGCCAAGCCAACAGGGGGCTTACTGAAGCTTTCTTT; CDR3aa: CASSQANRGLTEAFF
j_gene: TRBJ1-5; abundance: NA; len: 17; d_gene: TRBD1; v_gene: TRBV4-1; CDR3nt: TGCGCCAGCAGCCAAGGGGTCTTCCGGGACAGGAATCAGCCCCAGCATTTT; CDR3aa: CASSQGVFRDRNQPQHF
j_gene: TRBJ2-7; abundance: NA; len: 12; d_gene: NA; v_gene: TRBV14; CDR3nt: TGTGCCAGCAGCCAAGCTTTCGGCGAGCAGTACTTC; CDR3aa: CASSQAFGEQYF
j_gene: TRBJ2-7; abundance: NA; len: 14; d_gene: TRBD1; v_gene: TRBV19; CDR3nt: TGTGCCAGTAGCCCCGGGACAGGTTTCTACGAGCAGTACTTC; CDR3aa: CASSPGTGFYEQYF
j_gene: TRBJ1-1; abundance: NA; len: 12; d_gene: NA; v_gene: TRBV6-5; CDR3nt: TGTGCCAGCAGCAGGGGTAATGCTGAAGCTTTCTTT; CDR3aa: CASSRGNAEAFF
j_gene: TRBJ2-7; abundance: NA; len: 13; d_gene: NA; v_gene: TRBV9; CDR3nt: TGTGCCAGCAGCAAAGACGGGGAGGGGGTGCAGTACTTC; CDR3aa: CASSKDGEGVQYF
j_gene: TRBJ2-7; abundance: NA; len: 16; d_gene: TRBD1; v_gene: TRBV7-6; CDR3nt: TGTGCCAGCAGCTTACAGACAGGGGTTCACTCCTACGAGCAGTACTTC; CDR3aa: CASSLQTGVHSYEQYF
j_gene: TRBJ1-2; abundance: NA; len: 14; d_gene: TRBD1; v_gene: TRBV6-6; CDR3nt: TGTGCCAGCAGTTCCCAGGACAGGGGCTATGGCTACACCTTC; CDR3aa: CASSSQDRGYGYTF
j_gene: TRBJ2-7; abundance: NA; len: 14; d_gene: NA; v_gene: TRBV7-2; CDR3nt: TGTGCCAGCAGCTCTGACAGATTCTCCTACGAGCAGTACTTC; CDR3aa: CASSSDRFSYEQYF
j_gene: TRBJ1-2; abundance: NA; len: 13; d_gene: TRBD1; v_gene: TRBV5-1; CDR3nt: TGCGCCAGCAGCGCGGGACAGAGTTATGGCTACACCTTC; CDR3aa: CASSAGQSYGYTF
j_gene: TRBJ1-2; abundance: NA; len: 13; d_gene: TRBD1; v_gene: TRBV6-6; CDR3nt: TGTGCCAGCAGTTACGCGACAGGGGAAGGCTACACCTTC; CDR3aa: CASSYATGEGYTF
j_gene: TRBJ2-7; abundance: NA; len: 15; d_gene: TRBD1; v_gene: TRBV5-1; CDR3nt: TGCGCCAGCAGCTTGGCCGTAGCAGGGGGCGACGAGCAGTACTTC; CDR3aa: CASSLAVAGGDEQYF
j_gene: TRBJ2-3; abundance: NA; len: 16; d_gene: TRBD2; v_gene: TRBV5-1; CDR3nt: TGCGCCAGCAGCTTGTCTGCTAGCGGCGTCACAGATACGCAGTATTTT; CDR3aa: CASSLSASGVTDTQYF
j_gene: TRBJ1-6; abundance: NA; len: 15; d_gene: NA; v_gene: TRBV2; CDR3nt: TGTGCCAGCAGTCTTTTGCCGGGAGTTTATTCACCCCTCCACTTT; CDR3aa: CASSLLPGVYSPLHF
j_gene: TRBJ2-7; abundance: once; len: 18; d_gene: NA; v_gene: TRBV10-3; CDR3nt: TGTGCCATCAGTGAGGGGAGGAGGGGGCTAGCGAGTACCAACGAGCAGTACTTC; CDR3aa: CAISEGRRGLASTNEQYF
j_gene: TRBJ1-2; abundance: NA; len: 14; d_gene: NA; v_gene: TRBV30; CDR3nt: TGTGCCTGGAGTCGACAGGCTACTAACTATGGCTACACCTTC; CDR3aa: CAWSRQATNYGYTF
j_gene: TRBJ2-7; abundance: NA; len: 16; d_gene: TRBD2; v_gene: TRBV11-2; CDR3nt: TGTGCCAGCAGCTTAGGTGGGACTAGCGCGGGTAACGAGCAGTACTTC; CDR3aa: CASSLGGTSAGNEQYF
j_gene: TRBJ2-7; abundance: NA; len: 14; d_gene: NA; v_gene: TRBV5-6; CDR3nt: TGTGCCAGCAGCCCTACGGGGTGGTCCTACGAGCAGTACTTC; CDR3aa: CASSPTGWSYEQYF
j_gene: TRBJ2-7; abundance: NA; len: 18; d_gene: TRBD2; v_gene: TRBV7-2; CDR3nt: TGTGCCAGCAGCTTACCCCCCGGGACTAGCGGGAGAGGGAACGAGCAGTACTTC; CDR3aa: CASSLPPGTSGRGNEQYF
j_gene: TRBJ2-3; abundance: once; len: 15; d_gene: NA; v_gene: TRBV27; CDR3nt: TGTGCCAGCGGATGGCGCGGGTCCGGCACAGATACGCAGTATTTT; CDR3aa: CASGWRGSGTDTQYF
j_gene: TRBJ1-2; abundance: NA; len: 13; d_gene: NA; v_gene: TRBV19; CDR3nt: TGTGCCAGTAGTGTCTCAGACGGAGATGGCTACACCTTC; CDR3aa: CASSVSDGDGYTF
j_gene: TRBJ2-7; abundance: once; len: 16; d_gene: NA; v_gene: TRBV28; CDR3nt: TGTGCCAGCCAAATATCAGGACAGATTCGATCCTACGAGCAGTACTTC; CDR3aa: CASQISGQIRSYEQYF
j_gene: TRBJ2-7; abundance: NA; len: 13; d_gene: TRBD1; v_gene: TRBV6-1; CDR3nt: TGTGCCAGCAGCCCCGGGACAGGGGGCGAGCAGTACTTC; CDR3aa: CASSPGTGGEQYF
j_gene: TRBJ1-2; abundance: NA; len: 14; d_gene: NA; v_gene: TRBV18; CDR3nt: TGTGCCAGCTCATTTGGACAGCACAACTATGGCTACACCTTC; CDR3aa: CASSFGQHNYGYTF
j_gene: TRBJ2-5; abundance: once; len: 18; d_gene: NA; v_gene: TRBV28; CDR3nt: TGTGCCAGCAGTACGATCTCAGGAGGGTCGGGCCACCAAGAGACCCAGTACTTC; CDR3aa: CASSTISGGSGHQETQYF
j_gene: TRBJ1-3; abundance: NA; len: 19; d_gene: TRBD1; v_gene: TRBV4-2; CDR3nt: TGTGCCAGCAGCCAAGATACTGGACAGGGGCCTTACTCTGGAAACACCATATATTTT; CDR3aa: CASSQDTGQGPYSGNTIYF
j_gene: TRBJ1-2; abundance: NA; len: 12; d_gene: NA; v_gene: TRBV7-9; CDR3nt: TGTGCCAGCAGCATGGACAGTGATGGCTACACCTTC; CDR3aa: CASSMDSDGYTF
j_gene: TRBJ2-7; abundance: NA; len: 15; d_gene: TRBD2; v_gene: TRBV7-2; CDR3nt: TGTGCCAGCAGCTTAGTGACTAGCAGATACTACGAGCAGTACTTC; CDR3aa: CASSLVTSRYYEQYF
j_gene: TRBJ2-1; abundance: NA; len: 14; d_gene: NA; v_gene: TRBV9; CDR3nt: TGTGCCAGCCGAGAGGCGGAGGGGTCCAATGAGCAGTTCTTC; CDR3aa: CASREAEGSNEQFF
j_gene: TRBJ2-3; abundance: NA; len: 16; d_gene: TRBD1; v_gene: TRBV2; CDR3nt: TGTGCCAGCAGTGGTGACAGGGGGAAATTGACAGATACGCAGTATTTT; CDR3aa: CASSGDRGKLTDTQYF
j_gene: TRBJ2-7; abundance: NA; len: 13; d_gene: NA; v_gene: TRBV10-3; CDR3nt: TGTGCCATCCACCAGGATTCAGTCTACGAGCAGTACTTC; CDR3aa: CAIHQDSVYEQYF
j_gene: TRBJ2-7; abundance: NA; len: 15; d_gene: TRBD1; v_gene: TRBV5-8; CDR3nt: TGTGCCAGCAGCAGGGGGACAGTAGATTCCTACGAGCAGTACTTC; CDR3aa: CASSRGTVDSYEQYF
j_gene: TRBJ2-4; abundance: NA; len: 14; d_gene: NA; v_gene: TRBV18; CDR3nt: TGTGCCAGCTCATCCAGCGTAGCCAAAAACATTCAGTACTTC; CDR3aa: CASSSSVAKNIQYF
j_gene: TRBJ2-3; abundance: NA; len: 15; d_gene: TRBD2; v_gene: TRBV7-3; CDR3nt: TGTGCCAGCAGCCAAGGGCTAGCGGGGACTGATACGCAGTATTTT; CDR3aa: CASSQGLAGTDTQYF
j_gene: TRBJ2-3; abundance: NA; len: 17; d_gene: TRBD1; v_gene: TRBV28; CDR3nt: TGTGCCAGCACCCGGGACAGGCGAACGTTAAGCACAGATACGCAGTATTTT; CDR3aa: CASTRDRRTLSTDTQYF
j_gene: TRBJ2-7; abundance: NA; len: 14; d_gene: TRBD1; v_gene: TRBV5-1; CDR3nt: TGCGCCAGCAGCTTGGAAGGGACAGGCTACGAGCAGTACTTC; CDR3aa: CASSLEGTGYEQYF
j_gene: TRBJ2-7; abundance: NA; len: 14; d_gene: NA; v_gene: TRBV5-1; CDR3nt: TGCGCCAGCAGCTTAATGGCAGGGGCCTACGAGCAGTACTTC; CDR3aa: CASSLMAGAYEQYF
j_gene: TRBJ1-1; abundance: NA; len: 14; d_gene: TRBD1; v_gene: TRBV5-1; CDR3nt: TGCGCCAGCAGCTTGTCAGGGGGCATCTTTCGAGCTTTCTTT; CDR3aa: CASSLSGGIFRAFF
j_gene: TRBJ2-1; abundance: NA; len: 16; d_gene: TRBD2; v_gene: TRBV5-1; CDR3nt: TGCGCCAGCAGCTTCCTAACTGGCGGGGGTTTGGGTGAGCAGTTCTTC; CDR3aa: CASSFLTGGGLGEQFF
j_gene: TRBJ2-7; abundance: NA; len: 14; d_gene: NA; v_gene: TRBV5-1; CDR3nt: TGCGCCAGCAGCTTGGGTACAGTGGCCTACGAGCAGTACTTC; CDR3aa: CASSLGTVAYEQYF
j_gene: TRBJ2-5; abundance: NA; len: 16; d_gene: NA; v_gene: TRBV30; CDR3nt: TGTGCCTGGAGTGTAAGGGGGACGGCAACCGGAGAGACCCAGTACTTC; CDR3aa: CAWSVRGTATGETQYF
j_gene: TRBJ2-7; abundance: NA; len: 15; d_gene: TRBD1; v_gene: TRBV9; CDR3nt: TGTGCCAGCAGCGTCCAGACAGGGGCCGCCTACGAGCAGTACTTC; CDR3aa: CASSVQTGAAYEQYF
j_gene: TRBJ2-7; abundance: NA; len: 12; d_gene: NA; v_gene: TRBV28; CDR3nt: TGTGCCAGCAGTTTAGGGAGCTACGAGCAGTACTTC; CDR3aa: CASSLGSYEQYF
j_gene: TRBJ2-6; abundance: once; len: 19; d_gene: NA; v_gene: TRBV5-1; CDR3nt: TGCGCCAGCAGCCCCCGAATTCCTGGACTGAACTCTGGGGCCAACGTCCTGACTTTC; CDR3aa: CASSPRIPGLNSGANVLTF
j_gene: TRBJ2-6; abundance: NA; len: 16; d_gene: NA; v_gene: TRBV5-1; CDR3nt: TGCGCCAGCAGCAACGAAGCACTTTCTGGGGCCAACGTCCTGACTTTC; CDR3aa: CASSNEALSGANVLTF
j_gene: TRBJ2-7; abundance: NA; len: 14; d_gene: NA; v_gene: TRBV6-4; CDR3nt: TGTGCCAGCAGTGACACACTAAGCTCAAGGGAGCAGTACTTC; CDR3aa: CASSDTLSSREQYF
j_gene: TRBJ2-1; abundance: NA; len: 13; d_gene: NA; v_gene: TRBV2; CDR3nt: TGTGCCAGCGTCCAAGGGGCCCTAATCCAGCAGTTCTTC; CDR3aa: CASVQGALIQQFF
j_gene: TRBJ1-1; abundance: NA; len: 15; d_gene: NA; v_gene: TRBV18; CDR3nt: TGTGCCAGCTCACAATACAGGGACCCGAACACTGAAGCTTTCTTT; CDR3aa: CASSQYRDPNTEAFF
j_gene: TRBJ2-3; abundance: NA; len: 14; d_gene: TRBD1; v_gene: TRBV6-1; CDR3nt: TGTGCCACTGGGGACAGGGGAGAAACAGATACGCAGTATTTT; CDR3aa: CATGDRGETDTQYF